This is a list of T cell receptor beta chains from one sample in a study of radiation and T cells in renal cell carcinoma. Sequencing was performed with immunoSEQ multiplex PCR; in TCRdb, only in-frame clones are kept and a portion is missing. The table has some 80,000 clones, approximately 83% seen once; the top ten hold about 23%. The source material was blood, sampled from a patient whose treatment included radiotherapy and nephrectomy. The source is a woman aged 50 to 60 with renal cell carcinoma. The CDR3 runs from the conserved cysteine through the conserved F or W. Fields, in order: clone size, CDR3 length, J gene, V gene, D gene, CDR3 DNA, CDR3 protein. D genes are given only for firm matches. Only some rows state a clone size, as once, few, many or a class for expanded clones.

clone_size: few
cdr3_length: 15
j_call: TRBJ1-1
v_call: TRBV5-1
d_call: TRBD1
cdr3_nt: TGCGCCAGCAGCTCCGGACAGGGGGGTGGCACTGAAGCTTTCTTT
cdr3_aa: CASSSGQGGGTEAFF

clone_size: NA
cdr3_length: 13
j_call: TRBJ2-1
v_call: TRBV4-3
d_call: TRBD2
cdr3_nt: TGCGCCAGCAGCCAACGACTAGCGGGTGAGCAGTTCTTC
cdr3_aa: CASSQRLAGEQFF

clone_size: NA
cdr3_length: 14
j_call: TRBJ1-5
v_call: TRBV7-9
d_call: TRBD1
cdr3_nt: TGTGCCAGCAGCTTTGGGACAGACAATCAGCCCCAGCATTTT
cdr3_aa: CASSFGTDNQPQHF

clone_size: NA
cdr3_length: 14
j_call: TRBJ2-1
v_call: TRBV9
d_call: NA
cdr3_nt: TGTGCCAGCAGCGTAGGAGGAGGGGACAATGAGCAGTTCTTC
cdr3_aa: CASSVGGGDNEQFF

clone_size: NA
cdr3_length: 14
j_call: TRBJ2-3
v_call: TRBV7-6
d_call: NA
cdr3_nt: TGTGCCAGCAGCTTACGACTAGGTACAGATACGCAGTATTTT
cdr3_aa: CASSLRLGTDTQYF

clone_size: NA
cdr3_length: 15
j_call: TRBJ2-7
v_call: TRBV18
d_call: TRBD1
cdr3_nt: TGTGCCAGCTCTCCTGGGACAGGTGGATCCTACGAGCAGTACTTC
cdr3_aa: CASSPGTGGSYEQYF

clone_size: NA
cdr3_length: 14
j_call: TRBJ1-1
v_call: TRBV6-6
d_call: NA
cdr3_nt: TGTGCCAGCAGTTACCGGTCAGATACTTTTGAAGCTTTCTTT
cdr3_aa: CASSYRSDTFEAFF

clone_size: NA
cdr3_length: 16
j_call: TRBJ2-7
v_call: TRBV7-2
d_call: NA
cdr3_nt: TGTGCCAGCAGCTTGTTCTCCCCCTCCCGGGGCTACGAGCAGTACTTC
cdr3_aa: CASSLFSPSRGYEQYF

clone_size: NA
cdr3_length: 13
j_call: TRBJ1-2
v_call: TRBV18
d_call: NA
cdr3_nt: TGTGCCAGCTCACTAAATGCCCAGGGTAGCTACACCTTC
cdr3_aa: CASSLNAQGSYTF

clone_size: once
cdr3_length: 13
j_call: TRBJ2-5
v_call: TRBV28
d_call: NA
cdr3_nt: TGTGCCAGCAGGTCACGCGTTCAAGAGACCCAGTACTTC
cdr3_aa: CASRSRVQETQYF

clone_size: NA
cdr3_length: 14
j_call: TRBJ2-7
v_call: TRBV5-4
d_call: TRBD1
cdr3_nt: TGTGCCAGCAGCGGGGACAGGGGGATGGTCGAGCAGTACTTC
cdr3_aa: CASSGDRGMVEQYF

clone_size: few
cdr3_length: 14
j_call: TRBJ2-7
v_call: TRBV19
d_call: TRBD2
cdr3_nt: TGTGCCGAATCCTTCGGGGGGGGCCCCTACGAGCAGTACTTC
cdr3_aa: CAESFGGGPYEQYF

clone_size: NA
cdr3_length: 15
j_call: TRBJ1-2
v_call: TRBV7-8
d_call: TRBD1
cdr3_nt: TGTGCCAGCAGCTTAGCCCCCGGGACAGGGTATGGCTACACCTTC
cdr3_aa: CASSLAPGTGYGYTF

clone_size: NA
cdr3_length: 13
j_call: TRBJ1-5
v_call: TRBV2
d_call: NA
cdr3_nt: TGTGCCAGCGTGGGACGCGGCAATCAGCCCCAGCATTTT
cdr3_aa: CASVGRGNQPQHF

clone_size: NA
cdr3_length: 16
j_call: TRBJ2-3
v_call: TRBV5-6
d_call: NA
cdr3_nt: TGTGCCAGCAGCCGGAGGACAGCCGGGGCCTCCTATACGCAGTATTTT
cdr3_aa: CASSRRTAGASYTQYF

clone_size: NA
cdr3_length: 14
j_call: TRBJ1-1
v_call: TRBV9
d_call: NA
cdr3_nt: TGTGCCAGCAGCCCCGTAGCGGGCCCGCGTTCAGCTTTCTTT
cdr3_aa: CASSPVAGPRSAFF

clone_size: NA
cdr3_length: 13
j_call: TRBJ1-6
v_call: TRBV6-5
d_call: NA
cdr3_nt: TGTGCCAGCATCGGGGGGATGAATTCACCCCTCCACTTT
cdr3_aa: CASIGGMNSPLHF